Following are 15 T cell receptor beta chains from one sample sequenced in a study of blood T cell repertoires in COVID-19. The repertoire was sequenced with immunoSEQ multiplex PCR; TCRdb's copy has only in-frame clones and lacks some. The table shows tens of thousands of clones, with about 86% occurring only once. Sequences were obtained from peripheral blood. The receptors originated from an elderly woman with active or convalescent COVID-19.

The V call is TRBV19, the J call TRBJ2-7, with a tentative D call TRBD2 (6 bases). The germline CDR1 and CDR2 sequences are LNHDA and SQIVND (reference sequence). The CDR3 runs to 15 residues. Between the trimmed V and J ends, which lost 3 bases and 2 bases, there was a span of 14 bases. The CDR3 coding sequence is TGTGCCAGTAGTATCCTTACCGGGAGAGCCTACGAGCAGTACTTC. The encoded protein is CASSILTGRAYEQYF.

The chain employs TRBV28 and TRBJ2-7; 7 bases fit TRBD1. The CDR3 totals 13 residues. The junction had 4 bases not matched to a gene; V was cut back by 4 bases and J by 4 bases. Germline CDR1 is MDHEN and CDR2 is SYDVKM. The CDR3 is CASSSGQVYEQYF. In nucleotides, the CDR3 is TGTGCCAGCAGTTCCGGACAGGTTTACGAGCAGTACTTC.

This clone was observed a few times. J is TRBJ2-2 and V is TRBV5-6; 7 bases map to TRBD1. Germline CDR1 is SGHDT and CDR2 is YYEEEE. V dropped 5 bases and J dropped 0; count of bases not matched to a gene: 4. This CDR3 is 15 amino acids long. The CDR3 protein is CASRSTGANTGELFF. The CDR3 DNA reads as TGTGCCAGCAGGTCCACAGGGGCGAACACCGGGGAGCTGTTTTTT.

V gene TRBV27 combines with J gene TRBJ2-2; 9 positions match TRBD2. Losses at the gene ends were 6 bases for V and 4 bases for J; bases not matched to a gene: 6. The CDR3 has 15 amino acids. Per the germline V gene, CDR1 is MNHEY and CDR2 is SMNVEV (reference sequence). For the CDR3, the DNA is TGTGCCAGCAGACCTAGCGGGACCTCCACCGGGGAGCTGTTTTTT. Its translation: CASRPSGTSTGELFF.

The J gene is TRBJ1-1, the V gene TRBV3-1 (or the pseudogene TRBV3-2); a possible D gene is TRBD1 (5 bases). Between the trimmed V and J ends, which lost 1 base and 0 bases, there was a span of 6 bases. The CDR3 spans 14 residues. Per the germline V gene, CDR1 is LGHDT and CDR2 is YNNKEL (reference sequence). This CDR3 is CASSQGQMNTEAFF. The CDR3 nucleotides read TGTGCCAGCAGCCAAGGACAGATGAACACTGAAGCTTTCTTT.

The chain carries TRBV7-6 and TRBJ2-7, with TRBD2 matching over 11 bases. V lost 5 bases, J lost 1 base, and 4 bases stayed unmatched. Germline assignment: CDR1 SGHVS and CDR2 FNYEAQ. The CDR3 extends over 15 amino acids. In nucleotides, the CDR3 is TGTGCCAGCAGCCAACTAGCGGGAGAGTCCTACGAGCAGTACTTC. Translating gives CASSQLAGESYEQYF. Supplemented by reference TRBV7-6 and TRBJ2-7, the full variable domain reads GAGVSQSPRYKVTKRGQDVALRCDPISGHVSLYWYRQALGQGPEFLTYFNYEAQQDKSGLPNDRFSAERPEGSISTLTIQRTEQRDSAMYRCASSQLAGESYEQYFGPGTRLTVT.

J is TRBJ1-1 and V is TRBV4-1; 12 bases line up with TRBD1. This CDR3 is 15 amino acids long. Trimming removed 3 bases from V and 1 base from J; junction bases left unmatched: 0. CDR1 MGHRA and CDR2 YSYEKL come from the germline V gene. CDR3 amino acids: CASSQGQGANTEAFF. CDR3 in DNA: TGCGCCAGCAGCCAGGGACAGGGGGCGAACACTGAAGCTTTCTTT.

The J gene is TRBJ1-2, the V gene TRBV2, with 8 bases that match TRBD1. J was trimmed by 8 bases and V by 4 bases; bases with no gene match: 9. Germline lookup yields CDR1 SNHLY and CDR2 FYNNEI. The CDR3 has 14 amino acids. The CDR3 bases are TGTGCCAGCAGTGTTAGGACAGGGTCGGAGGGCTACACCTTC. It is translated as CASSVRTGSEGYTF.

This clone is a singleton in its sample. The CDR3 DNA reads TGTGCCACCAGTGACCCACTAGCTACGAGCTCCTACAATGAGCAGTTCTTC. It encodes CATSDPLATSSYNEQFF. J is TRBJ2-1 and V is TRBV24-1; weak D call: TRBD2 (6 bases). V was clipped by 4 bases and J by 0 bases, with 15 bases between them. The germline gives CDR1 KGHDR, CDR2 SFDVKD. The CDR3 runs to 17 residues.

The rearrangement joins TRBV7-2 to TRBJ2-5, with unresolved D. The ends were cut back, 1 base at V and 5 bases at J, with 8 bases in the middle. Germline-derived CDR1 and CDR2 are SGHTA and FQGNSA. The CDR3 is made up of 13 amino acids. CDR3 residues: CASSLDLEETQYF. The CDR3 bases are TGTGCCAGCAGCTTAGACCTTGAGGAGACCCAGTACTTC. Using reference TRBV7-2 and TRBJ2-5 for the parts outside the CDR3, the full variable domain is GAGVSQSPSNKVTEKGKDVELRCDPISGHTALYWYRQSLGQGLEFLIYFQGNSAPDKSGLPSDRFSAERTGGSVSTLTIQRTQQEDSAVYLCASSLDLEETQYFGPGTRLLVL.

This chain joins TRBV25-1 and TRBJ2-1, with TRBD1 matching over 9 bases. The germline CDR1 and CDR2 sequences are MGHDK and SYGVNS. This CDR3 contains 15 residues. V lost 2 bases and J lost 8; bases outside the gene matches: 7. The CDR3 region is CASSEGGTGMDEQFF. The CDR3 nucleotides read TGTGCCAGCAGTGAAGGTGGGACAGGGATGGATGAGCAGTTCTTC.

The chain joins TRBV28 to TRBJ1-1; the D is unclear. Germline-derived CDR1 and CDR2 are MDHEN and SYDVKM. The CDR3 length is 13 residues. V lost 3 bases, J lost 5 bases, and 10 bases lay in between. The CDR3 protein is CASSLGVGTEAFF. The CDR3 DNA is TGTGCCAGCAGTTTGGGAGTAGGGACTGAAGCTTTCTTT.

The chain combines TRBV4-1 with TRBJ1-2, with 9 nucleotides matching TRBD1. J gave up 6 bases and V 1 base, and 12 bases lay outside the gene matches. Germline V gene data show CDR1 as MGHRA and CDR2 as YSYEKL. The CDR3 is 17 residues long. This chain's CDR3 is CASSQGQQGAWRNGYTF. The CDR3 DNA is TGCGCCAGCAGCCAAGGCCAACAGGGGGCGTGGAGGAATGGCTACACCTTC.

CDR3 in DNA: TGCGCCAGCAGCCAAGTTTTCGGCGGGAGAACCTACAATGAGCAGTTCTTC. This gives the protein CASSQVFGGRTYNEQFF. J is TRBJ2-1 and V is TRBV4-1; TRBD2 matches at 7 bases. From germline, CDR1 is MGHRA and CDR2 YSYEKL. Trimming cost V 1 base and J 2 bases; bases outside gene matches: 8. The CDR3 totals 17 residues.

This chain links TRBV19 with TRBJ2-2, with D perhaps matching TRBD1 (5 bases). Germline loops: CDR1 LNHDA, CDR2 SQIVND (reference sequence). CDR3 length: 14 amino acids. The V and J ends lost 5 bases and 1 base respectively, with 8 bases between them. CDR3 bases: TGTGCCAGTAGTTCCCAGGGGAACACCGGGGAGCTGTTTTTT. Translation gives CASSSQGNTGELFF. The whole variable domain, filled in from reference TRBV19 and TRBJ2-2, reads DGGITQSPKYLFRKEGQNVTLSCEQNLNHDAMYWYRQDPGQGLRLIYYSQIVNDFQKGDIAEGYSVSREKKESFPLTVTSAQKNPTAFYLCASSSQGNTGELFFGEGSRLTVL.